The 28 T cell receptor beta chains reported below all come from one sample, sequenced in a study of tumor-infiltrating lymphocytes in primary liver carcinoma. Investigators took RNA and DNA out together from roughly 21-30 mg of unsorted bulk tissue. A primer matching the constant region was used to make TCR beta cDNA from approximately 0.45 ug of total RNA. ARM-PCR was slightly modified, and three nested multiplex PCR rounds with it gave rise to the TCR beta libraries. TRBV1-TRBV30 forward primers paired with a C-beta reverse primer drove the first two PCR rounds, about 10 cycles each. Each CDR3 protein gets one entry after TCRdb re-called the multiplex PCR reads with MiXCR. Of roughly 32,000 distinct CDR3 sequences in the sample, roughly 78% were seen once. The sequenced sample consisted of liver tumor tissue from sampling region 3. Subset described: tumor region T3, left-lateral pole. These receptors were obtained from a woman aged 30 to 39 with primary liver carcinoma and hepatitis B virus infection.

A word on this clonotype: An end of the junction does not agree with germline; a read error may underlie this. CDR3 sequence: CVSSHRGSGSFTDTQYF. The CDR3 region has the DNA TGTGTCAGCAGCCATCGAGGGAGCGGGAGCTTCACAGATACACAGTATTTT. The chain couples TRBV11-2 to TRBJ2-3; 8 bases are shared with TRBD2. Germline-derived CDR1 and CDR2 are SGHAT and FQNNGV. The CDR3 is made up of 17 amino acids.

With regard to this clonotype: One end of the junction fails to match germline, which may point to a read error. The J gene is TRBJ2-1, the V gene TRBV7-8, with TRBD2 matching over 11 bases. In germline, CDR1 is SGHVS, CDR2 FQNEAQ. The CDR3 loop spans 16 amino acids. The CDR3 is CAGSLIPGLADNEQFF. DNA of the CDR3: TGTGCCGGCAGTTTAATCCCGGGACTAGCGGACAATGAGCAGTTCTTC.

The chain recombines TRBV4-1 with TRBJ2-5; no clear D gene. Trimming pared 9 bases from V and 7 bases from J, leaving 18 bases between. Germline lookup yields CDR1 MGHRA and CDR2 YSYEKL. This CDR3 region has 13 residues. For the CDR3, the DNA is TGCGCCAGTACTAATCCGAGGAAAGCGACCCAGTACTTC. The encoded protein is CASTNPRKATQYF.

The table lists this clonotype with many counts. The DNA for the CDR3 is TGTGCCAGCAGCCCCCTCGGCCGCGGGGGTTCAGAGACTAGCGGGAGTGGTGAGCAGTTCTTC. Translation: CASSPLGRGGSETSGSGEQFF. The V gene is TRBV14, the J gene TRBJ2-1; 12 positions agree with TRBD2. The length of the CDR3 is 21 residues. V lost 4 bases, J lost 9 bases, and 25 bases stayed unmatched. Germline CDR1 and CDR2: SGHDN and FVKESK.

As regards this clonotype: At one end the junction does not follow the germline gene, possibly because of a read error. CDR3 residues: CASSSSGSAITEELFF. Here the CDR3 DNA reads TGTGCCAGCAGCAGCTCTGGAAGCGCTATTACCGAGGAGCTGTTTTTT. The rearrangement uses TRBV5-4 and TRBJ2-2; no clear D. In germline, CDR1 is SGHNT, CDR2 YYREEE (reference sequence). The CDR3 runs to 16 residues.

Notes on this clonotype: At one boundary the junction diverges from the germline segment, which might be a read error. The chain combines TRBV4-1 with TRBJ2-4; possibly TRBD1 for D (6 bases). CDR3 length equals 16 residues. Per the germline V gene, CDR1 is MGHRA and CDR2 is YSYEKL. CDR3 protein: CVNSPEMNRDTSKWYF. The CDR3 DNA is TGTGTCAACAGCCCAGAGATGAATAGGGACACGAGCAAGTGGTACTTC.

In the case of this clonotype: Relative to the germline gene, one junction end is altered; a read error may explain this. The chain carries TRBV11-2 and TRBJ2-1; D gene ambiguous. The CDR3 has 13 amino acids. The V gene's germline CDR1 is SGHAT and CDR2 FQNNGV. CDR3 DNA sequence: TGTGCCAACAGCTTAGGTCTTAACAATGAGCACTTCTTC. This sequence encodes CANSLGLNNEHFF.

This clonotype was seen many times. The genes are TRBV7-6 and TRBJ2-7; TRBD2 might be the D (6 bases). The CDR3 sequence is 14 residues long. CDR1 and CDR2 from the germline V gene are SGHVS and FNYEAQ. The V and J ends lost 3 bases and 2 bases respectively, with 11 bases between them. The CDR3 region has the DNA TGTGCCAGCAGCTTCGGGACTGGGACCTACGAGCAGTACTTC. Its protein product is CASSFGTGTYEQYF.

As to this clonotype: The conserved closing phenylalanine or tryptophan is absent in this CDR3, likely reflecting a read error. It is unclear where the CDR3 begins or ends on the DNA, so no DNA is shown, and the CDR3 is as TCRdb lists it. V is TRBV4-3 and J is TRBJ2-3; the tabulated D call, TRBD1, remains unverified against the DNA. The CDR3 spans 18 amino acids, including both terminal residues. Germline V gene data show CDR1 as LGHNA and CDR2 as YSLEER. CDR3: CASSQDAGTPIFTDTQYS.

This clonotype was observed a handful of times. The junction departs from the called germline gene at one end, perhaps through a read error. The J gene is TRBJ1-2, the V gene TRBV11-2, with D maybe TRBD1 (5 bases). Germline V lookup: CDR1 SGHAT, CDR2 FQNNGV. The CDR3 spans 13 residues. The CDR3 loop reads CVSNSGTEYGYTF. The CDR3 DNA is TGTGTCAGCAATTCCGGGACGGAATATGGCTACACCTTC.

This clonotype was recorded many times. The CDR3 coding sequence is TGTGCCAGCAGCTTTCCACTAGCGGGAGGCCCAAGAGAGCAGTTCTTC. Its protein product is CASSFPLAGGPREQFF. The chain couples TRBV11-2 to TRBJ2-1, with 12 bases identical to TRBD2. With 3 bases clipped from V and 10 bases from J, the junction kept 10 bases outside the gene matches. Germline V gene lookup returns CDR1 SGHAT and CDR2 FQNNGV. This CDR3 spans 16 amino acids.

This clonotype showed up just a few times. The chain is built from TRBV11-3 and TRBJ2-1; 7 nucleotides match TRBD2. The CDR3 is 16 amino acids. V shed 3 bases and J 1 base; nucleotides not matched to a gene: 6. Germline-derived CDR1 and CDR2 are SGHNT and YENEEA. The CDR3 is CASSFLADISYNEQFF. The DNA of the CDR3 is TGTGCCAGCAGCTTCCTAGCGGATATATCCTACAATGAGCAGTTCTTC.

On this clonotype: Since no conserved phenylalanine or tryptophan closes the CDR3, a read error is the likely cause. This chain uses TRBV7-8 with TRBJ2-7; D gene ambiguous. In germline, CDR1 is SGHVS, CDR2 FQNEAQ. V lost 4 bases, J lost 2 bases, and 12 bases lay in between. This CDR3 contains 14 residues. CDR3 residues: CASSSLPAPYEQYL. Written as DNA, the CDR3 is TGTGCCAGCAGCTCGCTCCCGGCACCCTACGAGCAGTACTTG.

As regards this clonotype: The junction departs from the called germline gene at one end, perhaps through a read error. V is TRBV5-4 and J is TRBJ1-5; D is ambiguous. This CDR3 has 16 amino acids. Germline lookup yields CDR1 SGHNT and CDR2 YYREEE (reference sequence). Here the CDR3 DNA reads TGTGCCAGCAGCTTGGATGGGAGTACGCGCAATAAGCCCCAGCATTTT. Its protein is CASSLDGSTRNKPQHF.

This chain links TRBV11-3 with TRBJ2-1; the match to TRBD2 covers 9 bases. The CDR3 sequence is 15 residues long. V lost 5 bases and J lost 13; bases outside the gene matches: 15. Germline CDR1 reads SGHNT; CDR2 reads YENEEA. CDR3: CASSRLAGGGYNQFF. The DNA of the CDR3 is TGTGCCAGCAGCCGACTGGCGGGGGGGGGGTATAATCAGTTCTTC.

As to this clonotype: A read error is likely, as this CDR3 ends without the conserved phenylalanine or tryptophan. It is unclear where the CDR3 begins or ends on the DNA, so no DNA is shown, and the CDR3 is as TCRdb lists it. V gene TRBV11-2 combines with J gene TRBJ2-1; TRBD1 is the table's D call and was not checked against the DNA. CDR1 SGHAT and CDR2 FQNNGV come from the germline V gene. Including both end residues, the CDR3 is 17 amino acids long. The chain's CDR3 is CASSLRPGQRFYNERFS.

Details on this clonotype: The conserved final phenylalanine or tryptophan is absent from the CDR3, which likely points to a read error. The chain uses TRBV11-2 and TRBJ1-6; the D is unclear. Germline V CDR1 and CDR2: SGHAT, FQNNGV. The CDR3 is 13 residues long. This CDR3 reads CVSSFVMNSLLHL. The DNA of the CDR3 is TGTGTCAGCAGCTTTGTAATGAATTCACTCCTCCACTTA.

This clonotype was found many times. The V call is TRBV11-2, the J call TRBJ1-1; no firm D call. Trimming removed 3 bases at V and 2 bases at J, with 7 bases between. The germline gives CDR1 SGHAT, CDR2 FQNNGV. The CDR3 is 13 residues long. This chain's CDR3 is CASSFGPNTEAFF. The CDR3 DNA is TGTGCCAGCAGCTTCGGGCCCAACACTGAAGCTTTCTTT.

This clonotype was seen just once. This may come from a read error, since a much larger clone is one base off. This chain uses TRBV6-5 with TRBJ2-1, with TRBD2 identical over 9 bases. This CDR3 is 14 amino acids long. Germline-derived CDR1 and CDR2 are MNHEY and SVGAGI. This CDR3 is CASSYGREGNEQSF. The CDR3 region has the DNA TGTGCCAGCAGTTACGGGCGGGAGGGGAATGAGCAGTCCTTC.

With respect to this clonotype: An end of the junction differs from the germline gene, which may be a read error. The V gene is TRBV11-2, the J gene TRBJ1-1; D is uncertain. The CDR3 length is 11 residues. Looked up from germline, CDR1 is SGHAT and CDR2 is FQNNGV. CDR3 region: CTSSVGTEALF. CDR3 DNA sequence: TGCACCAGCAGCGTAGGTACTGAAGCTTTATTT.

Points on this clonotype: One end of the junction varies from germline; a read error may be responsible. J is TRBJ2-2 and V is TRBV11-1, with TRBD2 matching over 7 bases. CDR1 SGHAT and CDR2 FQDESV come from the germline V gene (reference sequence). The length of the CDR3 is 16 residues. In DNA, the CDR3 is TGTGTCAGCGGCAGGGTTAAGGCGGGAGTGTCCGGGGAGCTGTTTTTT. This codes for CVSGRVKAGVSGELFF.

On this clonotype: The junction does not match germline at one end; this may be a read error. V is TRBV28 and J is TRBJ2-5; D gene unclear. The CDR3 is made up of 14 amino acids. The germline V gene has CDR1 MDHEN and CDR2 SYDVKM. The DNA of the CDR3 is TGTGCCAGTAGTTTGGTTAGTCTTCAAGAGACCCAATACTTC. This gives the protein CASSLVSLQETQYF.

The chain combines TRBV24-1 with TRBJ2-3, with D possibly TRBD1 on 6 matching bases. The germline V gene has CDR1 KGHDR and CDR2 SFDVKD. Trimming removed 3 bases at V and 5 bases at J, with 20 bases between. The CDR3 is 17 residues long. The CDR3 region has the DNA TGTGCCACCAGTGATGGTATGGGGACAACCCCTGGAGATACGCAGTATTTT. Its protein product is CATSDGMGTTPGDTQYF.

This clonotype was seen ten or more times. The chain links TRBV11-1 to TRBJ2-7, with TRBD1 identical over 7 bases. Per germline, CDR1 SGHAT and CDR2 FQDESV (reference sequence). The CDR3 loop spans 15 amino acids. Trimming cost V 4 bases and J 1 base; bases outside gene matches: 7. The chain's CDR3 is CASSYLQGPSYEQYF. For the CDR3, the DNA is TGTGCCAGCAGCTACCTACAGGGGCCGTCCTACGAGCAGTACTTC.

The table lists this clonotype with many counts. J is TRBJ2-1 and V is TRBV11-2; no firm D call. The CDR3 loop spans 15 amino acids. V gave up 0 bases and J gave up 0 bases, with 6 bases separating them. Per germline, CDR1 SGHAT and CDR2 FQNNGV. The CDR3 sequence is CASSLDDSSYNEQFF. The CDR3 DNA sequence: TGTGCCAGCAGCTTAGATGATAGCTCCTACAATGAGCAGTTCTTC.

This clonotype was seen only once. A read error may account for a junction end that differs from germline. The chain combines TRBV11-2 with TRBJ1-1; tentative D call: TRBD1 (6 bases). The CDR3 extends over 15 amino acids. The germline CDR1 and CDR2 sequences are SGHAT and FQNNGV. The CDR3: CASSVDGQFNAETFF. CDR3 sequence (DNA): TGTGCCAGCAGCGTAGACGGACAGTTTAACGCTGAAACTTTCTTT.

This clonotype was observed a single time. Because it lacks the conserved phenylalanine or tryptophan at the end, this CDR3 is likely a read error. It is unclear where the CDR3 begins or ends on the DNA, so no DNA is shown, and the CDR3 is as TCRdb lists it. This chain uses TRBV11-1 with TRBJ2-2. Ends included, the CDR3 has 14 residues. CDR1 is SGHAT and CDR2 is FQDESV in the germline V gene (reference sequence). The CDR3 is CASRPSLDTGEQFY.

This clonotype has at least ten counts. The V and J genes are TRBV11-2 and TRBJ2-3, with D tentatively TRBD1 or TRBD2 (5 bases each). Germline V gives CDR1 SGHAT, CDR2 FQNNGV. V lost 5 bases and J 2 bases, leaving 32 bases between the germline ends. This CDR3 spans 21 amino acids. CDR3 loop: CASSPGAVLKGRAANTDTQYF. CDR3 bases: TGTGCCAGCAGCCCAGGAGCGGTCCTGAAGGGGCGTGCAGCTAACACAGATACGCAGTATTTT.